This T cell receptor beta chain was identified during a study of blood T cells in healthy people across ages. The use of a sample-barcoded 5' primer and a J-beta primer mix characterized a second PCR of roughly 7 to 12 cycles. Each cDNA molecule, via a template-switch adaptor with 12 random nucleotides, was tagged. TCRdb reprocessed the 5' RACE reads with MiXCR, giving one entry per CDR3 protein. The table lists over 1,300,000 distinct CDR3 sequences, roughly 59% of them singletons. Study-wide results and caveats: Older individuals had lower TCR beta diversity per million T cells (the decline was roughly linear). Relative to aged donors, long-lived donors carried more naive CD4+ cells and displayed higher diversity.

Concerning this clonotype: What it binds is unknown.

Each sample provided at least 5.5 micrograms of extracted total RNA. The sequenced sample was blood. This clonotype was sampled from a man between 18 and 35 years old in good health.

The CDR3 DNA reads TGTGCCAGCAGTCTTAGGGGGGTCTCTGGGGCCAACGTCCTGACTTTC. Amino acids: CASSLRGVSGANVLTF. The chain combines TRBV6-1 with TRBJ2-6, with D perhaps given as TRBD1 or TRBD2 (6 bases each). The CDR3 runs 16 residues. CDR1 and CDR2 (germline): MNHNS, SASEGT. V gave up 5 bases and J gave up 0 bases, with 11 bases separating them.